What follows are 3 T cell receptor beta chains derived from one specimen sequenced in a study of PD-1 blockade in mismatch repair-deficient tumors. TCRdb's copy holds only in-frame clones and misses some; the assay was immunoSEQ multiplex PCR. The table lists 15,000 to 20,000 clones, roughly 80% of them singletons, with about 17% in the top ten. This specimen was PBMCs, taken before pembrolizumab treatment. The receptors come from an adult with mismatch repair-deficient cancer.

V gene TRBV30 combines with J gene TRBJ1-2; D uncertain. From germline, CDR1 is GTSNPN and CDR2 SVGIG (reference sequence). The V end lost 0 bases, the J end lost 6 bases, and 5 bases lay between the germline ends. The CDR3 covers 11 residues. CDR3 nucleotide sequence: TGTGCCTGGAGTGTAGGGAATGGCTACACCTTC. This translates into CAWSVGNGYTF. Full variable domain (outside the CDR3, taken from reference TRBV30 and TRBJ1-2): SQTIHQWPATLVQPVGSPLSLECTVEGTSNPNLYWYRQAAGRGLQLLFYSVGIGQISSEVPQNLSASRPQDRQFILSSKKLLLSDSGFYLCAWSVGNGYTFGSGTRLTVV.

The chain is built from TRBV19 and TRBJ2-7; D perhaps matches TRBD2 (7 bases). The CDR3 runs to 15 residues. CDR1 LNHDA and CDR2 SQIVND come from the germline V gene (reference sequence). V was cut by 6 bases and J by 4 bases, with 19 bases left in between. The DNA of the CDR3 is TGTGCCAGTAGCCCCTGGGGGGGCACCCCATACGAGCAGTACTTC. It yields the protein CASSPWGGTPYEQYF.

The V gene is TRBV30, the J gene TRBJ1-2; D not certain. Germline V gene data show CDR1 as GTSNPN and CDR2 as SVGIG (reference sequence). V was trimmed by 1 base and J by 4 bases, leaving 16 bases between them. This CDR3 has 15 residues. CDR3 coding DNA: TGTGCCTGGAGTGACCCTCCTACAGCCGTCTATGGCTACACCTTC. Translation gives CAWSDPPTAVYGYTF.